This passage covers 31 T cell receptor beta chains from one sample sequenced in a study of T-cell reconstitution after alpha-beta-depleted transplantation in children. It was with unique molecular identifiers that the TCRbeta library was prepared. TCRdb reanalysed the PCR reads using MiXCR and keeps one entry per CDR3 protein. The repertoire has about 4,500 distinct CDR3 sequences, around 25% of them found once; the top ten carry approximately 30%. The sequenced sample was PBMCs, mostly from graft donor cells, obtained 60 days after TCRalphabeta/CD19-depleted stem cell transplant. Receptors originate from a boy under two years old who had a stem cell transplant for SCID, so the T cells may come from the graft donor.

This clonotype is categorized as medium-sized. The CDR3 bases are TGTGCCATCAGTGAGTTAAAGACTGACCGGGACAGGTACTCCTACGAGCAGTACTTC. It yields the protein CAISELKTDRDRYSYEQYF. The chain has TRBV10-3 and TRBJ2-7; 8 bases agree with TRBD1. The CDR3 loop spans 19 amino acids. Germline V gives CDR1 ENHRY, CDR2 SYGVKD. The V and J ends lost 1 base and 0 bases, in that order; junction bases with no gene match: 14.

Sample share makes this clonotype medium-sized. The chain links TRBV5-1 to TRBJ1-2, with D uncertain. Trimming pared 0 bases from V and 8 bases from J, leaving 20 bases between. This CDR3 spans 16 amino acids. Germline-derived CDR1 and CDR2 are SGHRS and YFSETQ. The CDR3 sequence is CASSLDRPERGYGYTF. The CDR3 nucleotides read TGCGCCAGCAGCTTGGATCGTCCGGAGAGAGGGTACGGCTACACCTTC. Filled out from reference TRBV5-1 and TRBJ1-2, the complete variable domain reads KAGVTQTPRYLIKTRGQQVTLSCSPISGHRSVSWYQQTPGQGLQFLFEYFSETQRNKGNFPGRFSGRQFSNSRSEMNVSTLELGDSALYLCASSLDRPERGYGYTFGSGTRLTVV.

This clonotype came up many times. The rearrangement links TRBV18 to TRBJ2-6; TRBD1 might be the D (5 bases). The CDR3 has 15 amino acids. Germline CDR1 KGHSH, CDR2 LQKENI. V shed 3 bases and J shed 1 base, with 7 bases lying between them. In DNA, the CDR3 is TGTGCCAGCTCACCGACAGCGTCTGGGGCCAACGTCCTGACTTTC. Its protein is CASSPTASGANVLTF.

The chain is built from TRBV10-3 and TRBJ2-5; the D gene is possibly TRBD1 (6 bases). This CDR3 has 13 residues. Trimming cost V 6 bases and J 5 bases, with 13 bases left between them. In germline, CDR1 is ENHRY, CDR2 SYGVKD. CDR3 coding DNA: TGTGCCATCAGGGACCAGGGGATGGAGACCCAGTACTTC. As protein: CAIRDQGMETQYF.

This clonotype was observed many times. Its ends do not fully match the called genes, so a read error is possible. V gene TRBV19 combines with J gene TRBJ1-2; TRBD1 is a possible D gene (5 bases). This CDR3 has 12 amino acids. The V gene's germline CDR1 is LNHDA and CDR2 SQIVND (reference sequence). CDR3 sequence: CASSIWGHGLAF. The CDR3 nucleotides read TGTGCCAGTAGTATATGGGGCCATGGTCTCGCCTTC.

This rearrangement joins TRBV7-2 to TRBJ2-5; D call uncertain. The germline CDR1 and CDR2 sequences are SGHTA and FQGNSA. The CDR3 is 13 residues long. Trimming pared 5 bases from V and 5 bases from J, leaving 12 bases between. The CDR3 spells CASSVNKGETQYF. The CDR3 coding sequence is TGTGCCAGCAGCGTAAATAAGGGCGAGACCCAGTACTTC.

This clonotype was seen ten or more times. The CDR3 bases are TGTGCCACCAGTGATTTGAGGACAGGGGGATCCGGGGAGCTGTTTTTT. This codes for CATSDLRTGGSGELFF. The rearrangement links TRBV24-1 to TRBJ2-2; 10 bases line up with TRBD1. This CDR3 contains 16 residues. V gave up 0 bases and J gave up 6 bases; unmatched junction bases: 3. Looked up from germline, CDR1 is KGHDR and CDR2 is SFDVKD.

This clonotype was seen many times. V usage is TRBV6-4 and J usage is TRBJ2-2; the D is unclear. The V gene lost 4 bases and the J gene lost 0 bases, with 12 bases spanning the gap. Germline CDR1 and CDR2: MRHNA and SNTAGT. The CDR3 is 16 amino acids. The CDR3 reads CASSAQPNANTGELFF. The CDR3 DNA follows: TGTGCCAGCAGTGCACAGCCCAACGCGAACACCGGGGAGCTGTTTTTT.

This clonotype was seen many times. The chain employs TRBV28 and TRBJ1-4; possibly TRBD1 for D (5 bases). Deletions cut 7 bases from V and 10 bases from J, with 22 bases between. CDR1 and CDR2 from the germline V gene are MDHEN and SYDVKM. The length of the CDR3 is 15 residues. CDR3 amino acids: CASTLGGGFSGKLFF. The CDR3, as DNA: TGTGCCAGCACTTTGGGTGGGGGATTCAGTGGAAAACTGTTTTTT. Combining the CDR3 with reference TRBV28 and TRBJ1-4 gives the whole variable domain DVKVTQSSRYLVKRTGEKVFLECVQDMDHENMFWYRQDPGLGLRLIYFSYDVKMKEKGDIPEGYSVSREKKERFSLILESASTNQTSMYLCASTLGGGFSGKLFFGSGTQLSVL.

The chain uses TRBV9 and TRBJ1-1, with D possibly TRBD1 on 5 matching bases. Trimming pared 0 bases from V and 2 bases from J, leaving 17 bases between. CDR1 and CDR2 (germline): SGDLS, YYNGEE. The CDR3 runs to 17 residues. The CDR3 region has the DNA TGTGCCAGCAGCGTAGGGAGGGGCAGCCTTTTAAACACTGAAGCTTTCTTT. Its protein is CASSVGRGSLLNTEAFF.

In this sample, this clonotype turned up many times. The chain's CDR3 is CASSISGVTYEQYF. CDR3 sequence (DNA): TGTGCCAGCAGCATTAGCGGGGTTACCTACGAGCAGTACTTC. V gene TRBV7-9 combines with J gene TRBJ2-7; 8 bases fit TRBD2. The CDR3 has 14 residues. Germline CDR1 reads SEHNR; CDR2 reads FQNEAQ (reference sequence). The junction had 5 bases not matched to a gene; V was cut back by 5 bases and J by 2 bases.

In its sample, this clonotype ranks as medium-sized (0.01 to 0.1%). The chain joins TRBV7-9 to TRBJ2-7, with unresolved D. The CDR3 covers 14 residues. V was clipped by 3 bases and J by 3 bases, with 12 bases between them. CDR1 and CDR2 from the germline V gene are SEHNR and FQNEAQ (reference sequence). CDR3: CASSFGLSGYEQYF. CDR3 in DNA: TGTGCCAGCAGCTTTGGGCTTTCTGGCTACGAGCAGTACTTC.

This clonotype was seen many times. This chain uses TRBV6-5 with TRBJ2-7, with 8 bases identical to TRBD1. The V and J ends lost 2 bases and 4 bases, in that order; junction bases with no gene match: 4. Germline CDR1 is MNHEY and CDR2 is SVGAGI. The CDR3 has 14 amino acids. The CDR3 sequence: CASSYRQGAYEQYF. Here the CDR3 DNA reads TGTGCCAGCAGTTACCGGCAGGGGGCGTACGAGCAGTACTTC.

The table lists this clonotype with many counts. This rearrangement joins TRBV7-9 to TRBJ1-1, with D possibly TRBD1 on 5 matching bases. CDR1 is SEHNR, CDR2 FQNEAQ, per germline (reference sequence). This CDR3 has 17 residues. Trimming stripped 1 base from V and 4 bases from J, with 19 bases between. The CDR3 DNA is TGTGCCAGCAGCTTAGGGGGGTTTGAGGGAAGGGTCACTGAAGCTTTCTTT. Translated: CASSLGGFEGRVTEAFF. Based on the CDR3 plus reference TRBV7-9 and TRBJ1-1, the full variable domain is DTGVSQNPRHKITKRGQNVTFRCDPISEHNRLYWYRQTLGQGPEFLTYFQNEAQLEKSRLLSDRFSAERPKGSFSTLEIQRTEQGDSAMYLCASSLGGFEGRVTEAFFGQGTRLTVV.

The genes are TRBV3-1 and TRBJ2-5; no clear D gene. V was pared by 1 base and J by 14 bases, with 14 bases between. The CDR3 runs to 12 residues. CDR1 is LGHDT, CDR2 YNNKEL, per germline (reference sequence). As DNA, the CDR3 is TGTGCCAGCAGCCAAGTCAAGGGTTTCCAATACTTC. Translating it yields CASSQVKGFQYF.

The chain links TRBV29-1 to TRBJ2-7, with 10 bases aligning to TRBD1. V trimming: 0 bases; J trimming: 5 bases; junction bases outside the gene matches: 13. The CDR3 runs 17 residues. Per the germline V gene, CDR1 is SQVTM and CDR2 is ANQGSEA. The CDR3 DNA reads TGCAGCGTTGAAGAGTGGGACAGGGGAGGGCTGAGGGACGAGCAGTACTTC. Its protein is CSVEEWDRGGLRDEQYF.

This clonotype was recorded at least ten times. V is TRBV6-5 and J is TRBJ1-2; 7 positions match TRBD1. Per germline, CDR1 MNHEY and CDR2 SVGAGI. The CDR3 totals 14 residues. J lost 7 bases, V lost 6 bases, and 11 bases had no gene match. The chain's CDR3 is CASSRVTGVSGYTF. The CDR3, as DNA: TGTGCCAGCAGCCGAGTCACAGGGGTTTCTGGCTACACCTTC.

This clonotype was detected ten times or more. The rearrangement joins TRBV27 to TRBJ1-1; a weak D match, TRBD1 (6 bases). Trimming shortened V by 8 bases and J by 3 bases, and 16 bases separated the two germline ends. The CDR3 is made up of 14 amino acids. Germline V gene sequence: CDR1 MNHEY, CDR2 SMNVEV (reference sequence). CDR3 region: CASRRFEGDTEAFF. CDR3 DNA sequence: TGTGCCAGCCGGAGATTTGAGGGGGACACTGAAGCTTTCTTT.

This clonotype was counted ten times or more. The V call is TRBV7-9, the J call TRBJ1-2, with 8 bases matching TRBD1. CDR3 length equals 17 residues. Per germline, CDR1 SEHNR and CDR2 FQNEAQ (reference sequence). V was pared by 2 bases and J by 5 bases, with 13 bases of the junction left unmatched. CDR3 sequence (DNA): TGTGCCAGCAGCTTAATTTTCATTACGGGACAGGATTATGGCTACACCTTC. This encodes CASSLIFITGQDYGYTF.

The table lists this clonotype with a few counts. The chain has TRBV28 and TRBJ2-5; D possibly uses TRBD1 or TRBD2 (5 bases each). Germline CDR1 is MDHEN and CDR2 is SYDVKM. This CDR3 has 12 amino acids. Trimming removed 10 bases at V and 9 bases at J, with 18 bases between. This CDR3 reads CAMGPGLIPQYF. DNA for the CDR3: TGTGCCATGGGCCCGGGGCTCATTCCCCAGTACTTC. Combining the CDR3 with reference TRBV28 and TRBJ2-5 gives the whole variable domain DVKVTQSSRYLVKRTGEKVFLECVQDMDHENMFWYRQDPGLGLRLIYFSYDVKMKEKGDIPEGYSVSREKKERFSLILESASTNQTSMYLCAMGPGLIPQYFGPGTRLLVL.

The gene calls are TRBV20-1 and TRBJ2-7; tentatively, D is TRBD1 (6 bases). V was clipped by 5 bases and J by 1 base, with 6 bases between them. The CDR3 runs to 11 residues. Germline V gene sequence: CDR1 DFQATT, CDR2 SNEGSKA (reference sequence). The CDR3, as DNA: TGCAGTGCTGGACAGTCCTACGAGCAGTACTTC. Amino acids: CSAGQSYEQYF.

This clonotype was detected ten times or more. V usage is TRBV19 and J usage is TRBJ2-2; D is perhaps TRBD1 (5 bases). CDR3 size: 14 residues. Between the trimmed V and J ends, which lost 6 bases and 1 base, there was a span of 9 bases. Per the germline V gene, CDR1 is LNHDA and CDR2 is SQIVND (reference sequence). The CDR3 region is CASRTTGNTGELFF. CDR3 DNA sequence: TGTGCCAGTAGAACCACAGGGAACACCGGGGAGCTGTTTTTT.

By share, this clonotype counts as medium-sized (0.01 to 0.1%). For the CDR3, the DNA is TGCGCCAGCAGCTTGGGGACAGGGTTCATCACAGATACGCAGTATTTT. Encoded protein: CASSLGTGFITDTQYF. This rearrangement joins TRBV5-1 to TRBJ2-3, with 8 bases matching TRBD1. Looked up from germline, CDR1 is SGHRS and CDR2 is YFSETQ. This CDR3 has 16 residues. V was pared by 0 bases and J by 2 bases, with 5 bases of the junction left unmatched.

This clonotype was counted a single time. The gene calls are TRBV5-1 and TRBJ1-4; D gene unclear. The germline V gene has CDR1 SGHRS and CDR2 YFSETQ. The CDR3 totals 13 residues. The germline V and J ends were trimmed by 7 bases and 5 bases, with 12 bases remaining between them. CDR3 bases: TGCGCCAGCCGAATAGACCCCAATGAAAAACTGTTTTTT. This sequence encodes CASRIDPNEKLFF.

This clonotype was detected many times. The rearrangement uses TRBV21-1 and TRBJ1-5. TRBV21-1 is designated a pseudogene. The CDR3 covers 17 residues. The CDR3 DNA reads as TGTGCCAGCAGAGAAATTGAGGCGGCAGGGTGCAATCAGCCCCAGCATTTT. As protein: CASREIEAAGCNQPQHF.

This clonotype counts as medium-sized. CDR3 nucleotide sequence: TGTGCCAGCAGCCGTGCCGGGACAGGGGAGGCAGAGACCCAGTACTTC. Amino acid sequence: CASSRAGTGEAETQYF. This rearrangement joins TRBV11-3 to TRBJ2-5; 10 bases fit TRBD1. V lost 5 bases to trimming and J lost 4 bases; unmatched junction nucleotides: 10. The CDR3 sequence is 16 residues long. The germline V gene has CDR1 SGHNT and CDR2 YENEEA. Full variable domain (outside the CDR3, taken from reference TRBV11-3 and TRBJ2-5): EAGVVQSPRYKIIEKKQPVAFWCNPISGHNTLYWYLQNLGQGPELLIRYENEEAVDDSQLPKDRFSAERLKGVDSTLKIQPAELGDSAVYLCASSRAGTGEAETQYFGPGTRLLVL.

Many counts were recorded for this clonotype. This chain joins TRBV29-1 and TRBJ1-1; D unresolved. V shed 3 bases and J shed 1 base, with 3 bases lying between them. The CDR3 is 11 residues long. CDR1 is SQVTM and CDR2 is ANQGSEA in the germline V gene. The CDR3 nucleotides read TGCAGCGTTGAGGAGAACACTGAAGCTTTCTTT. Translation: CSVEENTEAFF.

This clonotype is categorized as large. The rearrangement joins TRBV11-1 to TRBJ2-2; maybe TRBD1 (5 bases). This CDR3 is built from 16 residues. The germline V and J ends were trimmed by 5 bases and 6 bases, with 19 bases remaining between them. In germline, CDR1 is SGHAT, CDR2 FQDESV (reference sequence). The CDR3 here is CASSAQGLRLAGELFF. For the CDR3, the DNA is TGTGCCAGCAGCGCTCAGGGTCTCCGTCTCGCCGGGGAGCTGTTTTTT.

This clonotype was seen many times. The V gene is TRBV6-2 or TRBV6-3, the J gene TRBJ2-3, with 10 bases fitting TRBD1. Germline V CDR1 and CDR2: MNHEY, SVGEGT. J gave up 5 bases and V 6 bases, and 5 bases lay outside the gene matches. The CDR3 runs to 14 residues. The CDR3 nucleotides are TGTGCCAGCAGCCGACAGGGGGCAATAGATACGCAGTATTTT. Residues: CASSRQGAIDTQYF.

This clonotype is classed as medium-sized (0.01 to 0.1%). CDR3 nucleotide sequence: TGTGCCACCAGCAGAGGGACTTCGCGCACAGATACGCAGTATTTT. Residues: CATSRGTSRTDTQYF. The chain links TRBV15 to TRBJ2-3, with D tentatively TRBD2 (5 bases). CDR3 length: 15 amino acids. Germline V gives CDR1 LNHNV, CDR2 YYDKDF (reference sequence). Trimming took 1 base from V and 1 from J, leaving 9 bases between them.

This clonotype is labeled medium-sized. CDR3 in amino acids: CASSEESIGTGDYEQYF. The CDR3 DNA follows: TGTGCCAGCAGTGAAGAGTCGATCGGGACAGGGGATTACGAGCAGTACTTC. This chain connects TRBV6-1 to TRBJ2-7, with 10 nucleotides matching TRBD1. Germline trimming cut 1 base from V and 4 bases from J; bases unmatched to any gene: 10. The germline CDR1 and CDR2 sequences are MNHNS and SASEGT. This CDR3 has 17 residues.